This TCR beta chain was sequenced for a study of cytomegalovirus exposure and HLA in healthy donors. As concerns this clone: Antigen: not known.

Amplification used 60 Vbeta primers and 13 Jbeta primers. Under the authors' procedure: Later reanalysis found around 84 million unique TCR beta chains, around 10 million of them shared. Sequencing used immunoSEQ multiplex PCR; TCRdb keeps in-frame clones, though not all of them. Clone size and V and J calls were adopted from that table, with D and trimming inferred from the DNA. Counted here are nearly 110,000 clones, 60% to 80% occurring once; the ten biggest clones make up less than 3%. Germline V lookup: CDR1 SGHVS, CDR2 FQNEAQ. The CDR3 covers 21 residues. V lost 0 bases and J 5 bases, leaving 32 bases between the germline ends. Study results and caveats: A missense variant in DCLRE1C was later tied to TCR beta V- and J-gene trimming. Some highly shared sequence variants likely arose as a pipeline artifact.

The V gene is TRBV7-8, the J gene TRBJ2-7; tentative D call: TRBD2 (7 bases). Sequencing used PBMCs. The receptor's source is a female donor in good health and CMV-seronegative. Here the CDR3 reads CASSLARFLPEVGGQENEQYF. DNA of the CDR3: TGTGCCAGCAGCTTAGCCCGCTTTTTACCGGAAGTGGGGGGGCAAGAAAACGAGCAGTACTTC.